Listed here are 32 T cell receptor beta chains from one sample, sequenced in a study of read filtering for tumor transcriptome and immune sequencing. Molecular barcoded adaptors covering alpha/delta and beta/gamma chains were used on roughly 400 ng RNA. TCRdb processed the reads anew with MiXCR; each CDR3 protein has one entry. The sample records 75,000 to 90,000 distinct CDR3 sequences, about 12% being singletons. Sequences were obtained from a population of CD138-negative cells sorted from bone marrow. These receptors came from a donor at least 40 years old with multiple myeloma.

This clonotype was found many times. This chain links TRBV20-1 with TRBJ2-1, with 9 nucleotides matching TRBD1. J gave up 4 bases and V 2 bases, and 6 bases lay outside the gene matches. The CDR3 has 15 amino acids. From germline, CDR1 is DFQATT and CDR2 SNEGSKA (reference sequence). The CDR3 nucleotides read TGCAGTGCTAGACCCCGGGACAGGGATTACAATGAGCAGTTCTTC. Translating gives CSARPRDRDYNEQFF.

There are many counts of this clonotype. The chain carries TRBV20-1 and TRBJ2-5; 9 bases are shared with TRBD2. Germline assignment: CDR1 DFQATT and CDR2 SNEGSKA (reference sequence). The CDR3 consists of 13 residues. The V gene end was trimmed by 4 bases and the J gene end by 4 bases; junction bases not matched to a gene: 4. The CDR3 sequence is CSAIAGGIETQYF. In nucleotides, the CDR3 is TGCAGTGCTATTGCGGGAGGGATAGAGACCCAGTACTTC.

This clonotype was counted many times. The gene calls are TRBV29-1 and TRBJ1-1; no definite D call. There are 14 residues in the CDR3. Trimming stripped 5 bases from V and 4 bases from J, with 17 bases between. The V gene's germline CDR1 is SQVTM and CDR2 ANQGSEA. CDR3 loop: CSVLDFLRSTEAFF. DNA of the CDR3: TGCAGCGTTCTTGATTTCCTGCGGAGCACTGAAGCTTTCTTT.

This clonotype was detected many times. This chain links TRBV20-1 with TRBJ1-2; TRBD1 might be the D (6 bases). Trimming shortened V by 3 bases and J by 4 bases, and 12 bases separated the two germline ends. Germline values: CDR1 DFQATT, CDR2 SNEGSKA (reference sequence). CDR3 length: 13 residues. CDR3 region: CSARWEGGYGYTF. The CDR3 DNA follows: TGCAGTGCTAGGTGGGAGGGGGGCTATGGCTACACCTTC.

This clonotype was observed at least ten times. The V and J genes are TRBV5-1 and TRBJ2-2; D is ambiguous. The V gene lost 4 bases and the J gene lost 5 bases, with 18 bases spanning the gap. The CDR3 is made up of 16 amino acids. The germline CDR1 and CDR2 sequences are SGHRS and YFSETQ. The CDR3 loop reads CASSASLTGLTGELFF. CDR3 DNA: TGCGCCAGCAGCGCTTCCTTGACGGGCTTGACCGGGGAGCTGTTTTTT.

Many counts were recorded for this clonotype. V usage is TRBV4-2 and J usage is TRBJ2-5; 13 nucleotides match TRBD2. After removal of 4 bases from V and 5 bases from J, the junction contained 7 bases not matched to a gene. The germline V gene encodes CDR1 LGHNA and CDR2 YNFKEQ. CDR3 length equals 16 residues. CDR3 sequence: CASSLGTSGIRETQYF. The CDR3 nucleotides read TGTGCCAGCAGCCTCGGGACTAGCGGGATTCGGGAGACCCAGTACTTC.

In its sample, this clonotype was seen a few times. The gene calls are TRBV30 and TRBJ1-5; D perhaps matches TRBD1 (5 bases). Germline values: CDR1 GTSNPN, CDR2 SVGIG (reference sequence). This CDR3 region has 13 residues. The germline V and J ends were trimmed by 5 bases and 4 bases, with 12 bases remaining between them. The CDR3 protein is CAWSLGGNQPQHF. The CDR3 coding sequence is TGTGCCTGGTCTTTGGGGGGGAATCAGCCCCAGCATTTT.

CDR3 in DNA: TGTGCCTGGAGTGTACCGGGGCAGTTCAATCAGCCCCAGCATTTT. As protein: CAWSVPGQFNQPQHF. The chain combines TRBV30 with TRBJ1-5; D possibly corresponds to TRBD1 (5 bases). The germline V gene has CDR1 GTSNPN and CDR2 SVGIG (reference sequence). The CDR3 is 15 amino acids. The V and J ends lost 0 bases and 3 bases respectively, with 12 bases between them.

As for this clonotype: This may be a read error, as it is one base from a much larger clone. This chain joins TRBV28 and TRBJ1-1, with 8 bases that match TRBD1. The CDR3 has 15 residues. Germline V gene sequence: CDR1 MDHEN, CDR2 SYDVKM. The CDR3 sequence: CAGTGQGEANSEAFF. CDR3 coding DNA: TGTGCCGGCACCGGACAGGGAGAAGCGAACTCTGAAGCTTTCTTT.

In this sample, this clonotype turned up many times. This chain joins TRBV28 and TRBJ2-5; the match to TRBD1 covers 7 bases. The germline V gene encodes CDR1 MDHEN and CDR2 SYDVKM. There are 15 residues in the CDR3. V trimming: 6 bases; J trimming: 3 bases; junction bases outside the gene matches: 10. CDR3 in DNA: TGTGCCAGCAGGCTCGAGACAGGGAGAAAAGAGACCCAGTACTTC. Protein: CASRLETGRKETQYF.

The table lists this clonotype with many counts. The rearrangement joins TRBV24-1 to TRBJ2-1, with 16 bases identical to TRBD2. The V and J ends lost 3 bases and 5 bases, in that order; junction bases with no gene match: 9. The CDR3 consists of 19 residues. Germline loops: CDR1 KGHDR, CDR2 SFDVKD. The DNA of the CDR3 is TGTGCCACCAGTGATCCGGGACTAGCGGGAGGGCCGGTTAACAATGAGCAGTTCTTC. As protein: CATSDPGLAGGPVNNEQFF.

This clonotype showed up many times. The chain has TRBV5-1 and TRBJ2-2; D call uncertain. Germline V CDR1 and CDR2: SGHRS, YFSETQ. V dropped 0 bases and J dropped 5 bases, with 5 bases sitting between them. CDR3 length: 13 amino acids. The CDR3 reads CASSLAQTGELFF. The CDR3, as DNA: TGCGCCAGCAGCTTGGCACAGACCGGGGAGCTGTTTTTT.

This clonotype was detected ten times or more. This chain connects TRBV29-1 to TRBJ1-4; tentatively, D is TRBD1 (6 bases). This CDR3 region has 13 residues. The V and J ends lost 7 bases and 6 bases respectively, with 15 bases between them. Germline loops: CDR1 SQVTM, CDR2 ANQGSEA. CDR3 loop: CSAGGAIDEKLFF. The CDR3 bases are TGCAGCGCCGGGGGGGCCATAGATGAAAAACTGTTTTTT.

This clonotype occurred a few times. The genes are TRBV3-1 and TRBJ2-2; possibly TRBD1 for D (5 bases). CDR1 and CDR2 (germline): LGHDT, YNNKEL (reference sequence). The CDR3 has 16 residues. V shed 0 bases and J shed 7 bases, with 15 bases lying between them. CDR3 protein: CASSQDPGRLGGELFF. For the CDR3, the DNA is TGTGCCAGCAGCCAAGACCCAGGGCGGTTGGGCGGGGAGCTGTTTTTT.

This clonotype was detected ten times or more. V and J are TRBV5-4 and TRBJ2-1; 7 bases fit TRBD1. The V gene's germline CDR1 is SGHNT and CDR2 YYREEE (reference sequence). V lost 2 bases and J lost 6; bases outside the gene matches: 5. The CDR3 has 14 residues. CDR3 in amino acids: CASSLRQGSNEQFF. In DNA form, the CDR3 reads TGTGCCAGCAGCTTAAGACAGGGTTCCAATGAGCAGTTCTTC.

At least ten counts were recorded for this clonotype. The CDR3 here is CASSVLGTSPGANVLTF. The CDR3 DNA reads TGTGCCAGCAGCGTATTGGGGACAAGCCCTGGGGCCAACGTCCTGACTTTC. This chain joins TRBV9 and TRBJ2-6, with a weak D call TRBD1 (6 bases). Trimming stripped 1 base from V and 2 bases from J, with 13 bases between. The germline V gene encodes CDR1 SGDLS and CDR2 YYNGEE. There are 17 residues in the CDR3.

The chain recombines TRBV12-3 or TRBV12-4 with TRBJ2-7; possible D gene TRBD2, 5 bases. The CDR3 loop spans 14 amino acids. Trimming removed 3 bases at V and 6 bases at J, with 15 bases between. CDR3 sequence reads: CASSLPQDSTEQYF. The CDR3 nucleotides are TGTGCCAGCAGTTTGCCCCAGGACTCCACCGAGCAGTACTTC.

This clonotype was observed at least ten times. The chain has TRBV19 and TRBJ2-3, with D possibly being TRBD1 (6 bases). Per the germline V gene, CDR1 is LNHDA and CDR2 is SQIVND (reference sequence). The V end lost 8 bases, the J end lost 6 bases, and 15 bases lay between the germline ends. The CDR3 sequence is 13 residues long. The CDR3 bases are TGTGCCAGTGGATCAGGGGCTGGGGATACGCAGTATTTT. This encodes CASGSGAGDTQYF.

This clonotype appeared many times. The gene calls are TRBV20-1 and TRBJ2-7; D may be TRBD1 (6 bases). The CDR3 is 13 amino acids. Trimming took off 3 bases at V and 3 bases at J, with 12 bases between the two ends. Germline V lookup: CDR1 DFQATT, CDR2 SNEGSKA (reference sequence). DNA of the CDR3: TGCAGTGCTAGCGTTTCAGGGGACTACGAGCAGTACTTC. It codes for CSASVSGDYEQYF.

This clonotype was found many times. The gene calls are TRBV20-1 and TRBJ2-7; 7 positions agree with TRBD1. Germline V lookup: CDR1 DFQATT, CDR2 SNEGSKA (reference sequence). V trimming: 5 bases; J trimming: 5 bases; junction bases outside the gene matches: 12. CDR3 length equals 14 residues. CDR3 protein: CSAPLTGKDHEQYF. DNA for the CDR3: TGCAGTGCTCCCCTGACAGGGAAGGACCACGAGCAGTACTTC.

This rearrangement joins TRBV28 to TRBJ2-4; 9 bases are a match to TRBD1. Germline CDR1 reads MDHEN; CDR2 reads SYDVKM. Trimming cost V 7 bases and J 9 bases; bases outside gene matches: 10. This CDR3 contains 14 residues. The CDR3 region is CASTLEQTGGIQYF. The CDR3 nucleotides are TGTGCCAGCACCTTAGAACAGACAGGGGGCATTCAGTACTTC.

This clonotype occurred many times. The chain uses TRBV6-5 and TRBJ1-5; D is uncertain. CDR1 is MNHEY and CDR2 is SVGAGI in the germline V gene. Trimming cost V 4 bases and J 2 bases, with 9 bases left between them. The CDR3 is made up of 14 amino acids. CDR3 DNA sequence: TGTGCCAGCAGTTTAAACGGTCGCAATCAGCCCCAGCATTTT. Amino acids: CASSLNGRNQPQHF.

There are many counts of this clonotype. The chain combines TRBV29-1 with TRBJ1-1; D remains ambiguous. This CDR3 has 13 amino acids. V lost 0 bases and J lost 7, with 12 bases in between. In germline, CDR1 is SQVTM, CDR2 ANQGSEA. The DNA of the CDR3 is TGCAGCGTTGAAGAATCGTCAGAACTTGAAGCTTTCTTT. It translates to CSVEESSELEAFF.

Ten or more counts support this clonotype. CDR3 amino acids: CASSLGTGFTDTQYF. DNA of the CDR3: TGTGCCAGCAGTTTAGGGACAGGCTTCACAGATACGCAGTATTTT. The chain employs TRBV6-1 and TRBJ2-3; 8 bases line up with TRBD1. CDR1 is MNHNS, CDR2 SASEGT, per germline. J gave up 2 bases and V 5 bases, and 6 bases lay outside the gene matches. This CDR3 has 15 residues.

This clonotype was found a few times. The chain couples TRBV12-3 or TRBV12-4 to TRBJ1-5; 7 positions agree with TRBD1. The CDR3 covers 12 residues. J gave up 7 bases and V 5 bases, and 2 bases lay outside the gene matches. CDR3 region: CASSQGDQPQHF. DNA for the CDR3: TGTGCCAGCAGTCAGGGGGACCAGCCCCAGCATTTT.

This clonotype came up many times. The gene calls are TRBV7-3 and TRBJ2-3, with 13 positions matching TRBD2. The germline V gene has CDR1 SGHTA and CDR2 FQGTGA. After removal of 3 bases from V and 4 bases from J, the junction contained 7 bases not matched to a gene. The CDR3 is made up of 17 amino acids. The CDR3 DNA is TGTGCCAGCAGCTTTACACGGACTAGCGGGAGCGCAGATACGCAGTATTTT. Amino acids: CASSFTRTSGSADTQYF.

The chain recombines TRBV27 with TRBJ2-5; TRBD2 might be the D (7 bases). The V gene's germline CDR1 is MNHEY and CDR2 SMNVEV (reference sequence). V shed 5 bases and J shed 4 bases, with 17 bases lying between them. The CDR3 has 15 residues. CDR3 in DNA: TGTGCCAGCAGTCGCGGGAACCGGGGGGCAGAGACCCAGTACTTC. This codes for CASSRGNRGAETQYF.

This clonotype was counted ten times or more. The chain uses TRBV20-1 and TRBJ1-5; a possible D gene is TRBD1 (5 bases). Germline CDR1 is DFQATT and CDR2 is SNEGSKA (reference sequence). V was trimmed by 4 bases and J by 7 bases, leaving 14 bases between them. This CDR3 is built from 13 residues. For the CDR3, the DNA is TGCAGTGCTACTGGGGGGGTAGGCCAGCCCCAGCATTTT. Its protein is CSATGGVGQPQHF.

At least ten counts were recorded for this clonotype. The genes are TRBV28 and TRBJ2-7; D gene unclear. This CDR3 is 13 amino acids long. Germline V gene lookup returns CDR1 MDHEN and CDR2 SYDVKM. CDR3 in DNA: TGTGCAACCCGGCCGGAAAGCTCCTACGAGCAGTACTTC. Translated: CATRPESSYEQYF. Using reference TRBV28 and TRBJ2-7 for the parts outside the CDR3, the full variable domain is DVKVTQSSRYLVKRTGEKVFLECVQDMDHENMFWYRQDPGLGLRLIYFSYDVKMKEKGDIPEGYSVSREKKERFSLILESASTNQTSMYLCATRPESSYEQYFGPGTRLTVT.

Comment on this clonotype: This may be a read error, as it is one base from a much larger clone. This rearrangement joins TRBV7-9 to TRBJ2-7; tentatively, D is TRBD1 or TRBD2 (7 bases each). V dropped 4 bases and J dropped 3 bases, with 13 bases sitting between them. The V gene's germline CDR1 is SEHNR and CDR2 FQNEAQ (reference sequence). The CDR3 is 14 residues long. For the CDR3, the DNA is TGTGCCAGCAGCTCCTCAGGGGGGGGCTACGAGCAGTACTTC. Its protein product is CASSSSGGGYEQYF.

This clonotype was observed many times. This rearrangement joins TRBV25-1 to TRBJ2-1, with 9 nucleotides matching TRBD1. The CDR3 length is 16 residues. Germline V gene lookup returns CDR1 MGHDK and CDR2 SYGVNS. Trimming removed 3 bases from V and 5 bases from J; junction bases left unmatched: 8. The CDR3 region is CASSDPPGQGHNEQFF. CDR3 coding DNA: TGTGCCAGCAGTGACCCTCCGGGACAGGGTCACAATGAGCAGTTCTTC.

This clonotype occurred a few times. V and J are TRBV7-3 and TRBJ2-2, with D possibly being TRBD2 (5 bases). Between the trimmed V and J ends, which lost 2 bases and 6 bases, there was a span of 7 bases. The CDR3 sequence is 13 residues long. Germline CDR1 is SGHTA and CDR2 is FQGTGA. CDR3 nucleotide sequence: TGTGCCAGCAGCTTACTAGCCGCCGGGGAGCTGTTTTTT. Amino acid sequence: CASSLLAAGELFF.